Following are 19 T cell receptor beta chains from one sample sequenced in a study of T cell repertoires in cytomegalovirus infection. TCRdb called the reads again in MiXCR, with one record for every CDR3 protein. Of 450,000 to 600,000 distinct CDR3 sequences detected, under 55% appear once; the ten largest clones hold about two fifths. Their target antigens are unknown. Sequenced material: cultured PBMCs, taken from culture after CMV antigen stimulation. The receptors were sampled from a human donor in good health (CMV status not recorded). Some clones in this sample may be carry-over from other donors' samples.

The rearrangement uses TRBV7-2 and TRBJ1-4; 9 nucleotides align to TRBD1. J was trimmed by 8 bases and V by 5 bases; bases with no gene match: 12. The CDR3 runs to 16 residues. Germline V gene data show CDR1 as SGHTA and CDR2 as FQGNSA. As DNA, the CDR3 is TGTGCCAGCAGCCCAGACGCAGGACAGGGGCGCGAAAAACTGTTTTTT. This translates into CASSPDAGQGREKLFF.

Ten or more counts support this clonotype. The rearrangement uses TRBV7-8 and TRBJ1-1; maybe TRBD1 (6 bases). The V gene lost 5 bases and the J gene lost 1 base, with 8 bases spanning the gap. The CDR3 has 13 amino acids. CDR1 and CDR2 (germline): SGHVS, FQNEAQ. As DNA, the CDR3 is TGTGCCAGCAGCGTGGGACAGAACACTGAAGCTTTCTTT. Translated: CASSVGQNTEAFF.

The rearrangement uses TRBV6-2 or TRBV6-3 and TRBJ2-2, with TRBD1 as a possible D gene (5 bases). From germline, CDR1 is MNHEY and CDR2 SVGEGT. V lost 7 bases and J 4 bases, leaving 10 bases between the germline ends. The CDR3 is made up of 13 amino acids. The CDR3 nucleotides are TGTGCCAGCACCCAAGGGGTCACCGGGGAGCTGTTTTTT. It specifies CASTQGVTGELFF.

This clonotype was counted a single time. The chain has TRBV5-6 and TRBJ2-7; a possible D gene is TRBD1 (6 bases). CDR3 length: 11 amino acids. V was cut by 4 bases and J by 9 bases, with 11 bases left in between. CDR1 and CDR2 from the germline V gene are SGHDT and YYEEEE. CDR3 DNA sequence: TGTGCCAGCAGCCGCCTGGGGGCGCAGTACTTC. It specifies CASSRLGAQYF.

The chain joins TRBV7-9 to TRBJ2-3, with 8 bases matching TRBD2. V trimming: 5 bases; J trimming: 12 bases; junction bases outside the gene matches: 19. This CDR3 contains 16 residues. CDR1 and CDR2 (germline): SEHNR, FQNEAQ (reference sequence). The CDR3: CASSPSPGLGGTRQYF. As DNA, the CDR3 is TGTGCCAGCAGCCCTTCCCCGGGACTAGGTGGTACGCGACAGTATTTT.

V usage is TRBV11-2 and J usage is TRBJ1-1; a possible D gene is TRBD1 (5 bases). Trimming stripped 7 bases from V and 2 bases from J, with 20 bases between. The CDR3 is made up of 16 amino acids. The germline gives CDR1 SGHAT, CDR2 FQNNGV. This CDR3 is CASIDGQGGRNTEAFF. The CDR3 DNA reads TGTGCCAGCATCGATGGTCAGGGCGGAAGAAACACTGAAGCTTTCTTT.

This clonotype was seen more than once but under ten times. The V and J genes are TRBV6-2 or TRBV6-3 and TRBJ2-1; 12 positions match TRBD2. In germline, CDR1 is MNHEY, CDR2 SVGEGT. Losses at the gene ends were 5 bases for V and 8 bases for J; bases not matched to a gene: 10. This CDR3 is 16 amino acids long. The CDR3 nucleotides are TGTGCCAGCAGTAACCGACTAGCGGGAGCGGTCCATGAGCAGTTCTTC. Translating gives CASSNRLAGAVHEQFF.

The rearrangement uses TRBV12-3 or TRBV12-4 and TRBJ2-1; TRBD2 is a possible D gene (6 bases). This CDR3 contains 15 residues. The V and J ends lost 6 bases and 4 bases respectively, with 16 bases between them. CDR3 region: CASSLTGRDYNEQFF. The CDR3 region has the DNA TGTGCCAGCAGCCTTACTGGGCGGGATTACAATGAGCAGTTCTTC.

This clonotype was recorded a few times. The J gene is TRBJ2-1, the V gene TRBV6-2 or TRBV6-3; no firm D call. Looked up from germline, CDR1 is MNHEY and CDR2 is SVGEGT. This CDR3 has 16 residues. Trimming removed 4 bases from V and 7 bases from J, with 20 bases in between. Here the CDR3 DNA reads TGTGCCAGCAGTTTACTTCCATTTCAGCAAGGGAATGAGCAGTTCTTC. This translates into CASSLLPFQQGNEQFF.

This clonotype was recorded a few times. The CDR3 DNA reads TGCGCCAGCAGCTTGGCCGGGGGCGCGGTTCAAGAGACCCAGTACTTC. Amino acids: CASSLAGGAVQETQYF. The chain combines TRBV5-1 with TRBJ2-5; D might be TRBD1 or TRBD2, each matching 6 bases. The CDR3 spans 16 residues. Germline V gene sequence: CDR1 SGHRS, CDR2 YFSETQ. Trimming cost V 0 bases and J 2 bases, with 14 bases left between them.

This clonotype was detected a few times. This chain uses TRBV7-4 with TRBJ1-2; no reliable D call. Germline CDR1 SGHVT, CDR2 SQSDAQ. Trimming left V 1 base short and J 8 bases short, with 11 bases between. The CDR3 loop spans 13 amino acids. The chain's CDR3 is CASSLEMAGGYTF. In nucleotides, the CDR3 is TGTGCCAGCAGCTTAGAAATGGCTGGAGGCTACACCTTC.

The chain carries TRBV11-2 and TRBJ2-5; TRBD2 aligns across 11 bases. The CDR3 consists of 17 residues. Per germline, CDR1 SGHAT and CDR2 FQNNGV. After removal of 0 bases from V and 5 bases from J, the junction contained 8 bases not matched to a gene. The CDR3 spells CASSLDPLAGGRETQYF. CDR3 nucleotide sequence: TGTGCCAGCAGCTTAGATCCCCTAGCGGGAGGTCGTGAGACCCAGTACTTC.

The chain carries TRBV4-3 and TRBJ1-5; tentative D call: TRBD1 (6 bases). Trimming shortened V by 1 base and J by 7 bases, and 11 bases separated the two germline ends. Germline values: CDR1 LGHNA, CDR2 YSLEER. CDR3 size: 14 residues. The CDR3 loop is CASSQVGGRQPQHF. The CDR3 coding sequence is TGCGCCAGCAGCCAAGTGGGGGGCCGCCAGCCCCAGCATTTT.

This clonotype was recorded a few times. The V and J genes are TRBV4-1 and TRBJ2-7; 9 nucleotides align to TRBD2. The CDR3 extends over 17 amino acids. V was clipped by 3 bases and J by 0 bases; unmatched bases: 9. CDR1 is MGHRA and CDR2 is YSYEKL in the germline V gene. CDR3 DNA: TGCGCCAGCAGCCACAGAACCGGGACTAGCTACTCCTACGAGCAGTACTTC. Protein sequence: CASSHRTGTSYSYEQYF.

The CDR3 bases are TGTGCCAGCAGCTATCGAGGACTCGGGACCGGGGAGCTGTTTTTT. Translated: CASSYRGLGTGELFF. The J gene is TRBJ2-2, the V gene TRBV7-2; tentative D call: TRBD2 (5 bases). The CDR3 is made up of 15 amino acids. In germline, CDR1 is SGHTA, CDR2 FQGNSA. V was cut by 4 bases and J by 5 bases, with 14 bases left in between.

The V call is TRBV11-3, the J call TRBJ2-3; D may be TRBD2 (6 bases). V was clipped by 0 bases and J by 8 bases, with 9 bases between them. Germline V gene data show CDR1 as SGHNT and CDR2 as YENEEA. The CDR3 has 13 amino acids. The CDR3 DNA reads as TGTGCCAGCAGCTTAGATAGTAGCGGTACGCAGTATTTT. It codes for CASSLDSSGTQYF. The full variable domain, with the rest looked up from reference TRBV11-3 and TRBJ2-3, is EAGVVQSPRYKIIEKKQPVAFWCNPISGHNTLYWYLQNLGQGPELLIRYENEEAVDDSQLPKDRFSAERLKGVDSTLKIQPAELGDSAVYLCASSLDSSGTQYFGPGTRLTVL.

The table lists this clonotype with many counts. This sequence joins TRBV7-2 and TRBJ2-7, with 7 bases identical to TRBD2. The CDR3 contains 14 residues. The J segment lost 4 bases and the V segment lost 5 bases, leaving 8 bases of the junction unmatched. CDR1 and CDR2 from the germline V gene are SGHTA and FQGNSA. CDR3 loop: CASSQRTGGYEQYF. DNA of the CDR3: TGTGCCAGCAGCCAAAGGACGGGAGGTTACGAGCAGTACTTC.

J is TRBJ1-2 and V is TRBV7-2; D call uncertain. V was cut by 6 bases and J by 0 bases, with 11 bases left in between. CDR3 length: 14 amino acids. The germline V gene encodes CDR1 SGHTA and CDR2 FQGNSA. CDR3 protein: CASRDSPPNYGYTF. For the CDR3, the DNA is TGTGCCAGCAGAGATTCGCCGCCTAACTATGGCTACACCTTC.

V gene TRBV25-1 combines with J gene TRBJ1-5; no clear D. CDR1 and CDR2 (germline): MGHDK, SYGVNS. There are 14 residues in the CDR3. V lost 8 bases to trimming and J lost 1 base, with 12 bases between them. The CDR3, as DNA: TGTGCCAGCGGGGAAAGGTCGAGCAATCAGCCCCAGCATTTT. This gives the protein CASGERSSNQPQHF.